This T cell receptor beta chain was identified during a study of T cell responses to AZD1222 COVID-19 vaccine. Whole-study findings and limits: At 160-218 and 743-854, vaccine-associated CD4 TCRs were dominant, and they spanned spike. Nearly half of unique spike-specific TCRs reportedly avoided B.1.351 and B.1.1.7 mutated regions. It was only 6 or 7 AZD1222 recipients who were seropositive at baseline. Receipt of two AZD1222 doses was followed by a rise in Spike-specific TCR breadth and depth.

Only in-frame clones appear in the TCRdb table, and some are missing; sequencing was by immunoSEQ multiplex PCR. Of more than 85,000 clones in the sample, over 75% were seen once. The germline CDR1 and CDR2 sequences are LGHNA and YSLEER. There are 16 residues in the CDR3. V dropped 1 base and J dropped 4; count of bases not matched to a gene: 2. About this clone itself: The antigen is not known.

The genes are TRBV4-3 and TRBJ2-1; 12 bases agree with TRBD2. The TCR originated in an adult in good health. The sample consisted of peripheral blood, taken on day 0 of MenACWY control vaccination. The chain's CDR3 is CASSQVLAGGYNEQFF. CDR3 bases: TGCGCCAGCAGCCAAGTACTAGCGGGAGGATACAATGAGCAGTTCTTC.